A single sample gave rise to the 3 T cell receptor beta chains below, sequenced in a study of shared clonotypes between healthy human individuals. Naive CD8 populations comprised CD45RO-negative cells positively selected for CCR7, excluding terminally differentiated effector memory CD45RA+ cells. Profiled with immunoSEQ multiplex PCR; TCRdb holds only in-frame clones, not every one. The sample holds more than 2 million clones, about 95% seen once. The sample taken for sequencing was naive CD8+ T cells sorted from blood. The receptors derive from a man aged 18 to 29 in good health.

The chain links TRBV6-6 to TRBJ2-7; tentative D call: TRBD1 (5 bases). The CDR3 has 14 amino acids. Trimming pared 5 bases from V and 4 bases from J, leaving 15 bases between. Germline V CDR1 and CDR2: MNHNY, SVGAGI (reference sequence). The CDR3: CASSPDTPPYEQYF. The CDR3 nucleotides are TGTGCCAGCAGTCCGGACACGCCCCCTTACGAGCAGTACTTC.

The rearrangement links TRBV13 to TRBJ2-1, with D perhaps being TRBD1 or TRBD2 (6 bases each). The CDR3 runs to 15 residues. Trimming cost V 5 bases and J 6 bases, with 17 bases left between them. Per germline, CDR1 PRHDT and CDR2 FYEKMQ (reference sequence). Here the CDR3 reads CASSQSWGAGNEQFF. The CDR3 coding sequence is TGTGCCAGCAGCCAGTCGTGGGGGGCGGGCAATGAGCAGTTCTTC.

This chain connects TRBV27 to TRBJ2-7, with 8 bases matching TRBD2. Germline V lookup: CDR1 MNHEY, CDR2 SMNVEV (reference sequence). The V gene end was trimmed by 6 bases and the J gene end by 5 bases; junction bases not matched to a gene: 9. The CDR3 covers 14 residues. CDR3 in amino acids: CASSRAGVLDEQYF. CDR3 in DNA: TGTGCCAGCAGCAGAGCGGGGGTGCTTGACGAGCAGTACTTC.